This record covers a single TCR beta chain. What it binds is unknown. Compared with germline, one end of the junction differs, possibly owing to a read error. The CDR3 totals 15 residues. Germline V gene sequence: CDR1 MDHEN, CDR2 SYDVKM. This sample is part of a study of T cells in Graves' hyperthyroidism and ophthalmopathy. Study-level results: The model's output predicted ophthalmopathy at a median of roughly 6.9 months prior to onset.

Regions amplified from RNA transcripts were the TCR beta CDR3 regions. The HTBI set primed first-round TCR CDR3 RT-PCR. MiXCR was run by TCRdb on the multiplex PCR reads, yielding one entry per CDR3 protein. The sample shows about 520,000 distinct CDR3 sequences, less than 25% of them seen only once. The sequence came from a woman in her twenties or thirties with Graves' ophthalmopathy. The chain recombines TRBV28 with TRBJ2-2; TRBD1 or TRBD2 may be the D gene (5 bases each). The sequencing input was blood. This chain's CDR3 is CASSSLDNATGELVF. CDR3 DNA: TGTGCCAGCAGTAGCTTGGACAACGCCACCGGGGAGCTGGTTTTT.